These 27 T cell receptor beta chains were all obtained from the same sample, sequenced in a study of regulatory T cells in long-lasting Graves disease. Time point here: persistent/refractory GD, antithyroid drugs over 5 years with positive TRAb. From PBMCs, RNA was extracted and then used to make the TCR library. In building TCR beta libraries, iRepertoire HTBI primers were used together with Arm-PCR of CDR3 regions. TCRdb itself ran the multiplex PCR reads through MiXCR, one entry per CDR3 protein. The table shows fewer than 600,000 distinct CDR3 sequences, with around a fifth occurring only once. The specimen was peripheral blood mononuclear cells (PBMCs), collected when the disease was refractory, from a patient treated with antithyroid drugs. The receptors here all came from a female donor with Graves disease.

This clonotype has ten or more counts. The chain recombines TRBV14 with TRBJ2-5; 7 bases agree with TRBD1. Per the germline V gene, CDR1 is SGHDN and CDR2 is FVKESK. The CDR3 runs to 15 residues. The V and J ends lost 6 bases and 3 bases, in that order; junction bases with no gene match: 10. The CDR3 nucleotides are TGTGCCAGCAGAGCAACCGGGACAGTCAAAGAGACCCAGTACTTC. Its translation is CASRATGTVKETQYF.

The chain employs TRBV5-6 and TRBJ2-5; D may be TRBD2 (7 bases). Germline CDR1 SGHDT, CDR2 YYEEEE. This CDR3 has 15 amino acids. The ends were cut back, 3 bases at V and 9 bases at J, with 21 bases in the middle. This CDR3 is CASSSGGSPRGSQYF. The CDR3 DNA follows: TGTGCCAGCAGCTCGGGGGGCAGCCCTAGAGGCTCCCAGTACTTC.

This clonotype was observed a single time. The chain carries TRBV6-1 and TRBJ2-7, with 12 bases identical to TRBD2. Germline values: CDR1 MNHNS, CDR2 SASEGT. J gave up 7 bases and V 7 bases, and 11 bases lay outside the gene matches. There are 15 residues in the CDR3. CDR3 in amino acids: CASNTLAGGPGEQYF. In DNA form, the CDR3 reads TGTGCCAGCAATACCCTAGCGGGGGGGCCCGGGGAGCAGTACTTC.

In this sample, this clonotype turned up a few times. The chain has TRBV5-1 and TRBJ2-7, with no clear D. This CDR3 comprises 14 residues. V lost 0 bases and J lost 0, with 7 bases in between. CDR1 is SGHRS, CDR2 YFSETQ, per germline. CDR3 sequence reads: CASSLVGYSYEQYF. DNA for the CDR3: TGCGCCAGCAGCTTGGTGGGTTACTCCTACGAGCAGTACTTC.

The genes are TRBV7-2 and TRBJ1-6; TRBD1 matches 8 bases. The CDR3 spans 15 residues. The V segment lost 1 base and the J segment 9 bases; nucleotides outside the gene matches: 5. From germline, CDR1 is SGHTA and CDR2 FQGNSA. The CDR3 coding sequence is TGTGCCAGCAGCTTAGAGCAGGGGGCAGGTTCACCCCTCCACTTT. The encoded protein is CASSLEQGAGSPLHF.

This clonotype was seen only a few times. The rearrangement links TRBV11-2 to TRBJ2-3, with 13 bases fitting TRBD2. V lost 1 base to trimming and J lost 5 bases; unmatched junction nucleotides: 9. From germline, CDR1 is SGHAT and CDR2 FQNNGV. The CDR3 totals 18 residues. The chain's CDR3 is CASSLGPLGLAGEDTQYF. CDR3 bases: TGTGCCAGCAGCTTAGGCCCTCTCGGACTAGCGGGAGAAGATACGCAGTATTTT.

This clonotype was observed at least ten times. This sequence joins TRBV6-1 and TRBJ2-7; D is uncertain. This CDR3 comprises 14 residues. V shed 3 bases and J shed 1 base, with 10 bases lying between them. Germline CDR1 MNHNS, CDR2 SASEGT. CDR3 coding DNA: TGTGCCAGCAGTGAGGGTCTTTCATCCTACGAGCAGTACTTC. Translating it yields CASSEGLSSYEQYF.

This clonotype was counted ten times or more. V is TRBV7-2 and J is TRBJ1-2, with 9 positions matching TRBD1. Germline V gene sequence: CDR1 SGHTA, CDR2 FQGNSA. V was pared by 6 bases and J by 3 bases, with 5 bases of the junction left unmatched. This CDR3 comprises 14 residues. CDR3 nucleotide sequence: TGTGCCAGCAGGCGTACAGGGGGCGACTATGGCTACACCTTC. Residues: CASRRTGGDYGYTF.

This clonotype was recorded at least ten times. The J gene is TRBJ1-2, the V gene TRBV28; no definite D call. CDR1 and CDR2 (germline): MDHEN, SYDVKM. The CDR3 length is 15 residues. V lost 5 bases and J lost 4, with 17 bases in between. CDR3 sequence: CASSPLDQVGYGYTF. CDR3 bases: TGTGCCAGCAGTCCCCTTGATCAGGTTGGCTATGGCTACACCTTC.

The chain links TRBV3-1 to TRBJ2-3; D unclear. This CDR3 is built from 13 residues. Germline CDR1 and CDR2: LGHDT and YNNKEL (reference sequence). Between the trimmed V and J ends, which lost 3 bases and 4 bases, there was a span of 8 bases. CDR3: CASSQVGADTQYF. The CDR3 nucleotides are TGTGCCAGCAGCCAGGTTGGGGCAGATACGCAGTATTTT.

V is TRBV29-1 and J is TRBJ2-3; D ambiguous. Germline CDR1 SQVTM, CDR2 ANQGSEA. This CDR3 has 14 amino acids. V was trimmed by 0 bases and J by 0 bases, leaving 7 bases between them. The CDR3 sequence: CSVEENGSTDTQYF. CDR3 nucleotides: TGCAGCGTTGAAGAGAACGGGAGCACAGATACGCAGTATTTT.

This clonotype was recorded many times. The DNA of the CDR3 is TGTGCCAGCAGCCCCTCTCTTCGGCCCCAGCATTTT. Its translation is CASSPSLRPQHF. The J gene is TRBJ1-5, the V gene TRBV28; D gene unclear. V lost 6 bases, J lost 9 bases, and 12 bases lay in between. The CDR3 is 12 residues long. Germline CDR1 is MDHEN and CDR2 is SYDVKM.

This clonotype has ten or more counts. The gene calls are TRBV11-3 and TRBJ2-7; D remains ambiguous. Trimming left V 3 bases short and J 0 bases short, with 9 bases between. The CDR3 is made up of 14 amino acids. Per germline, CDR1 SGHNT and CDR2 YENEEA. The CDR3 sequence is CASSFRSHSYEQYF. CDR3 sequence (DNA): TGTGCCAGCAGCTTTCGATCCCACTCCTACGAGCAGTACTTC.

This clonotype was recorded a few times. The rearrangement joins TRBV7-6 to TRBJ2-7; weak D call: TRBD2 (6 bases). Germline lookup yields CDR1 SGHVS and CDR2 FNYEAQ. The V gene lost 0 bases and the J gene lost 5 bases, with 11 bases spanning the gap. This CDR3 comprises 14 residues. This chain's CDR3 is CASSLALGRNEQYF. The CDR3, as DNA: TGTGCCAGCAGCTTAGCGCTAGGGAGGAACGAGCAGTACTTC.

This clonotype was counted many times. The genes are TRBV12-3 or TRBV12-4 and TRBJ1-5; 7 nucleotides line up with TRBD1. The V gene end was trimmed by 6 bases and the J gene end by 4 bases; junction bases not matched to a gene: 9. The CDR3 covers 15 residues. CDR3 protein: CASRFGTAINQPQHF. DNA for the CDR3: TGTGCCAGCAGATTTGGGACAGCGATAAATCAGCCCCAGCATTTT.

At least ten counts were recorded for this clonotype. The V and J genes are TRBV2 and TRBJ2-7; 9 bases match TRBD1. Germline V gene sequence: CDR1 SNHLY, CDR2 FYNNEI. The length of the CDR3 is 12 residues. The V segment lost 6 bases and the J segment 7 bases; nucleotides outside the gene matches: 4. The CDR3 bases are TGTGCCAGCAGCCAGACAGGGGGGGAGCAGTACTTC. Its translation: CASSQTGGEQYF. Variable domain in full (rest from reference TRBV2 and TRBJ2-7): EPEVTQTPSHQVTQMGQEVILRCVPISNHLYFYWYRQILGQKVEFLVSFYNNEISEKSEIFDDQFSVERPDGSNFTLKIRSTKLEDSAMYFCASSQTGGEQYFGPGTRLTVT.

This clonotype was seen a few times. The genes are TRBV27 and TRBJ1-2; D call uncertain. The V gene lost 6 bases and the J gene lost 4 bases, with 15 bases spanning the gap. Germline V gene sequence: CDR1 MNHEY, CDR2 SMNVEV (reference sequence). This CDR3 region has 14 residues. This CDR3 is CASSFTGLSYGYTF. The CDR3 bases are TGTGCCAGCAGCTTTACCGGGCTCAGCTATGGCTACACCTTC.

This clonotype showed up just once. Here the CDR3 reads CASRRGQGKGYTF. The CDR3 coding sequence is TGTGCCAGCAGAAGGGGACAGGGGAAAGGCTACACCTTC. J is TRBJ1-2 and V is TRBV5-4; 10 bases are a match to TRBD1. With V trimmed by 5 bases and J by 8 bases, 6 bases remained unmatched. Per germline, CDR1 SGHNT and CDR2 YYREEE (reference sequence). The length of the CDR3 is 13 residues.

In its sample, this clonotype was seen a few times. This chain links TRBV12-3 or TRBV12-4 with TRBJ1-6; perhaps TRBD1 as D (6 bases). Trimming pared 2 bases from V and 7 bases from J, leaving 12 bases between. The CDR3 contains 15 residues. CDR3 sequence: CASSLWGAQNSPLHF. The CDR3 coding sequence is TGTGCCAGCAGTTTATGGGGGGCCCAGAATTCACCCCTCCACTTT.

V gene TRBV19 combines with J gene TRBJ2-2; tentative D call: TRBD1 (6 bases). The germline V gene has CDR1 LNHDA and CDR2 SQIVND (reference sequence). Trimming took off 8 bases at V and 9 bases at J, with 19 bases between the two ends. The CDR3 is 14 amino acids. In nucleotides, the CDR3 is TGTGCCAGTGTTGACAGGCGAACAGGTTGGGAGCTGTTTTTT. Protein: CASVDRRTGWELFF. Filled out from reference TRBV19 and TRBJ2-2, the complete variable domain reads DGGITQSPKYLFRKEGQNVTLSCEQNLNHDAMYWYRQDPGQGLRLIYYSQIVNDFQKGDIAEGYSVSREKKESFPLTVTSAQKNPTAFYLCASVDRRTGWELFFGEGSRLTVL.

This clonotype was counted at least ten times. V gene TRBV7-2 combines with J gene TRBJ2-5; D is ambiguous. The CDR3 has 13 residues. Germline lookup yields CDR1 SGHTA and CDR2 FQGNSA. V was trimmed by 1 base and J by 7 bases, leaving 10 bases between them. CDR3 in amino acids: CASSLVITRTQYF. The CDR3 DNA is TGTGCCAGCAGCTTAGTTATCACGAGGACCCAGTACTTC. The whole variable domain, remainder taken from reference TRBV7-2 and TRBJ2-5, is GAGVSQSPSNKVTEKGKDVELRCDPISGHTALYWYRQSLGQGLEFLIYFQGNSAPDKSGLPSDRFSAERTGGSVSTLTIQRTQQEDSAVYLCASSLVITRTQYFGPGTRLLVL.

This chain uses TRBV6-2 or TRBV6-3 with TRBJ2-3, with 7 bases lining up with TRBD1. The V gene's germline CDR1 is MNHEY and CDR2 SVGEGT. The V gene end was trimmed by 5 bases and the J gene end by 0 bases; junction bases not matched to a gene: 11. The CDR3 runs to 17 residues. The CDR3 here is CASSGDRVYPSTDTQYF. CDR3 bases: TGTGCCAGCAGTGGAGACAGGGTTTATCCTAGCACAGATACGCAGTATTTT.

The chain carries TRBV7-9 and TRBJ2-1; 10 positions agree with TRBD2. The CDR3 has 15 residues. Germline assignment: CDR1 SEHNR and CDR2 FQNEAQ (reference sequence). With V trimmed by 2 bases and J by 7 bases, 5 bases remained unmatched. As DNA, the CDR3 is TGTGCCAGCAGCTTACCGGGACTAGCGCCTAATGAGCAGTTCTTC. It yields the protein CASSLPGLAPNEQFF.

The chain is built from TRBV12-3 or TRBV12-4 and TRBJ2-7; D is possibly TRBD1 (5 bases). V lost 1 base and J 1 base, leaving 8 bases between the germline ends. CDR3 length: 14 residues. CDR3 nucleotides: TGTGCCAGCAGTTTAGAGTCAGGGTCCTACGAGCAGTACTTC. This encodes CASSLESGSYEQYF.

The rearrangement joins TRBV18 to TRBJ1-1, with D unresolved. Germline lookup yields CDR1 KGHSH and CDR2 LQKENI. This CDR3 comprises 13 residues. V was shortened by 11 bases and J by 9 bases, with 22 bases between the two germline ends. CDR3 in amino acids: CAGRSGSNSQAFF. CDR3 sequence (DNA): TGTGCCGGTCGCAGCGGGAGTAATTCTCAAGCTTTCTTT.

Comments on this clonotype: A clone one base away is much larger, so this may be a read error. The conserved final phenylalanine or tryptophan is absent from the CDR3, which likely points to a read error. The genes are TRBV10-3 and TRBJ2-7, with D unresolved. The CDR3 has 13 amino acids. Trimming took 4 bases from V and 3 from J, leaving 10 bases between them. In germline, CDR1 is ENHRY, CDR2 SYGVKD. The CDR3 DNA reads TGTGCCATCAGTGCAGTGGACGGCTACGAGCAGTACTAC. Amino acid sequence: CAISAVDGYEQYY.

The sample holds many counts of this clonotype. The CDR3 loop reads CASSSTFGLQETQYF. CDR3 sequence (DNA): TGTGCCAGCAGCTCCACCTTCGGTCTCCAAGAGACCCAGTACTTC. The rearrangement uses TRBV7-2 and TRBJ2-5; D gene uncertain. Trimming took 4 bases from V and 1 from J, leaving 13 bases between them. The CDR3 totals 15 residues. The germline V gene encodes CDR1 SGHTA and CDR2 FQGNSA.